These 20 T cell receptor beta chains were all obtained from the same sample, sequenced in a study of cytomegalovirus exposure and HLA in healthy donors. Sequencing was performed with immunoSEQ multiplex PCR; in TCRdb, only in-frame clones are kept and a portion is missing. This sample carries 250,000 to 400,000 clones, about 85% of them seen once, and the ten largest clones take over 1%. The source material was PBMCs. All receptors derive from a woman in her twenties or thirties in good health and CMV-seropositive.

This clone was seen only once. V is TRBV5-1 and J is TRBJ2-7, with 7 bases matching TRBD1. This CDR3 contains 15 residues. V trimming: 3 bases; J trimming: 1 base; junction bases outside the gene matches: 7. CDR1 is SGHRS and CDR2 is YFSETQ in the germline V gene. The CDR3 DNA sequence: TGCGCCAGCAGCTCCCCGACAGGGTGGTCCTACGAGCAGTACTTC. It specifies CASSSPTGWSYEQYF.

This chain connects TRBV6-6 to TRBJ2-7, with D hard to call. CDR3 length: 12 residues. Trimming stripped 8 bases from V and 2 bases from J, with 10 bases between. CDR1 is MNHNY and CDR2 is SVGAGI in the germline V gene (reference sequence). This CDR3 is CASRGPAYEQYF. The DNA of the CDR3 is TGTGCCAGCCGTGGCCCTGCCTACGAGCAGTACTTC.

The CDR3 region has the DNA TGTGCCAGCTCACCTCAGGGGTTCGGGAATCAGCCCCAGCATTTT. This codes for CASSPQGFGNQPQHF. This rearrangement joins TRBV18 to TRBJ1-5; a weak D match, TRBD1 (6 bases). Looked up from germline, CDR1 is KGHSH and CDR2 is LQKENI. V gave up 3 bases and J gave up 4 bases, with 13 bases separating them. The CDR3 is made up of 15 amino acids.

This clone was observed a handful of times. CDR3 region: CASARAGNQPQHF. The CDR3 DNA is TGTGCCAGCGCCAGGGCAGGCAATCAGCCCCAGCATTTT. The V and J genes are TRBV7-3 and TRBJ1-5; possible D gene TRBD1, 5 bases. Germline CDR1 SGHTA, CDR2 FQGTGA. Trimming cost V 8 bases and J 2 bases, with 10 bases left between them. This CDR3 contains 13 residues.

In DNA form, the CDR3 reads TGCAGCGTTGGACTATTCCGCTCCTACGAGCAGTACTTC. Protein sequence: CSVGLFRSYEQYF. The chain has TRBV29-1 and TRBJ2-7; TRBD2 might be the D (5 bases). The CDR3 is 13 residues long. V was pared by 4 bases and J by 0 bases, with 10 bases between. The V gene's germline CDR1 is SQVTM and CDR2 ANQGSEA.

The CDR3 region has the DNA TGCGCCAGCAGCTTCTCACGGGGGGTCCAAGAGACCCAGTACTTC. Protein sequence: CASSFSRGVQETQYF. The V gene is TRBV5-1, the J gene TRBJ2-5, with 7 positions matching TRBD2. Germline V lookup: CDR1 SGHRS, CDR2 YFSETQ. V lost 2 bases to trimming and J lost 1 base; unmatched junction nucleotides: 5. This CDR3 spans 15 amino acids.

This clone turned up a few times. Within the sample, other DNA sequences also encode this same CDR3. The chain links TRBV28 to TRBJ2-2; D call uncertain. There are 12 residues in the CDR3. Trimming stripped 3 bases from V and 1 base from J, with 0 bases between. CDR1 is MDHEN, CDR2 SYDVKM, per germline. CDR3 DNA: TGTGCCAGCAGTTTGAACACCGGGGAGCTGTTTTTT. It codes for CASSLNTGELFF.

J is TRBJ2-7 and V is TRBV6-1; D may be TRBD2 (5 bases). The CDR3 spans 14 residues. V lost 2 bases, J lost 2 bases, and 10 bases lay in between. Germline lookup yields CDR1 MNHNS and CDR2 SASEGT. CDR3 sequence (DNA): TGTGCCAGCAGTGAAAACGAGGGTACCTACGAGCAGTACTTC. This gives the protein CASSENEGTYEQYF.

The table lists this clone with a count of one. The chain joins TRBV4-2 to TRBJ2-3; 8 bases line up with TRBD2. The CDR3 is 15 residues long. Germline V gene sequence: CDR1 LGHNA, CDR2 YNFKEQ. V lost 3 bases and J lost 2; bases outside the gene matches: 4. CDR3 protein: CASSQRGADTDTQYF. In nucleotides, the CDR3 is TGTGCCAGCAGCCAGCGGGGGGCAGACACAGATACGCAGTATTTT.

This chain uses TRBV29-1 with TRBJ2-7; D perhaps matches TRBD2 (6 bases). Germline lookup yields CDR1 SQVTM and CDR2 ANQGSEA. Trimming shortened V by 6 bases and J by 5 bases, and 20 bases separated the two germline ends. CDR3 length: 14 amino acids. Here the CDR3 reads CSVQLPSASNEQYF. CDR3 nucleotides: TGCAGCGTCCAACTCCCTAGCGCCAGTAACGAGCAGTACTTC.

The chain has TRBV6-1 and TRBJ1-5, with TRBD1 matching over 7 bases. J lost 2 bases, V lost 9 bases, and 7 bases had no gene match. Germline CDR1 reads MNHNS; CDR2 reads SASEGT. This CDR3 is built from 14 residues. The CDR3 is CASTGAQGNQPQHF. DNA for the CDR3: TGTGCCAGTACAGGGGCTCAGGGCAATCAGCCCCAGCATTTT.

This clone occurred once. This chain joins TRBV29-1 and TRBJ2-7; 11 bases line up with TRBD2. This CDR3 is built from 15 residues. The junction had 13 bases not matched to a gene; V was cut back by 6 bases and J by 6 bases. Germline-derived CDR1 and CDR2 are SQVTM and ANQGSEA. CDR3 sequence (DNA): TGCAGCGTAACCCCGACTAGCGGGATCCAGGGCGAGCAGTACTTC. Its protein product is CSVTPTSGIQGEQYF.

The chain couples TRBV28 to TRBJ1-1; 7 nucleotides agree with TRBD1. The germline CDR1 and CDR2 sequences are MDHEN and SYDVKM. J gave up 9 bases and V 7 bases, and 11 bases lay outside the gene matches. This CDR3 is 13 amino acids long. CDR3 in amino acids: CASNPGQATKAFF. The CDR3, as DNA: TGTGCCAGCAACCCCGGACAGGCTACCAAAGCTTTCTTT.

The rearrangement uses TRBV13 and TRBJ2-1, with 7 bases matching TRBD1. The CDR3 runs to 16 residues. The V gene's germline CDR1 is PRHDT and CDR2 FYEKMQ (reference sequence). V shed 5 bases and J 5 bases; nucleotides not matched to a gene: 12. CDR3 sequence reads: CASSPPSGTVNNEQFF. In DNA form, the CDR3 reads TGTGCCAGCAGCCCTCCTTCCGGGACAGTAAACAATGAGCAGTTCTTC.

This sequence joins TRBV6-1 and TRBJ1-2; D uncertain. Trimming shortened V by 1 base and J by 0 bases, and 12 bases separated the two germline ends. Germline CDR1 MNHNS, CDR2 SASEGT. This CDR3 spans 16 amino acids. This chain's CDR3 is CASSEVRAVSNYGYTF. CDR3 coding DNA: TGTGCCAGCAGTGAAGTTCGGGCAGTTTCTAACTATGGCTACACCTTC.

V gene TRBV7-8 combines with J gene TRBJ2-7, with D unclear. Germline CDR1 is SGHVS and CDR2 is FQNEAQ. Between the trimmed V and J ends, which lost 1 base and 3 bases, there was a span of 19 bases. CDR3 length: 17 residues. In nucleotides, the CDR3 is TGTGCCAGCAGCTTAGGGCACCCTTGGGTCGCACACTACGAGCAGTACTTC. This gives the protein CASSLGHPWVAHYEQYF.

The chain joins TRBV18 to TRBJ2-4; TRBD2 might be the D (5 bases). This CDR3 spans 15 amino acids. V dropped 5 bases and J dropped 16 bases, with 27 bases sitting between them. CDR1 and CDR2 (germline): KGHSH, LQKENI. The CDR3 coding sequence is TGTGCCAGCTCATCGAGGTTACAGTTGGGATTCGGGGTATACTTC. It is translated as CASSSRLQLGFGVYF.

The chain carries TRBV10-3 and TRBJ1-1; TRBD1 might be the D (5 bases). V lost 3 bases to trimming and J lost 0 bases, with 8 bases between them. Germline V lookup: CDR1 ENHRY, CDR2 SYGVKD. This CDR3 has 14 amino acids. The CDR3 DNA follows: TGTGCCATCAGTGATAGGGGACTGAACACTGAAGCTTTCTTT. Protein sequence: CAISDRGLNTEAFF.

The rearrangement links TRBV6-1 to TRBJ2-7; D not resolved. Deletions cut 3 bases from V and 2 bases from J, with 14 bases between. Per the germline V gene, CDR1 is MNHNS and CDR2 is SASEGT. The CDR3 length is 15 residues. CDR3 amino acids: CASSEAATLPYEQYF. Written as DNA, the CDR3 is TGTGCCAGCAGTGAGGCTGCCACTTTACCCTACGAGCAGTACTTC.

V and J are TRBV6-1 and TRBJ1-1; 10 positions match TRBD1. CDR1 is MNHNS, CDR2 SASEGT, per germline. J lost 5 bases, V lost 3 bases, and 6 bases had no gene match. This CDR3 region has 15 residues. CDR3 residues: CASSERQGARTEAFF. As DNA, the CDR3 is TGTGCCAGCAGTGAGCGACAGGGGGCTCGGACTGAAGCTTTCTTT.